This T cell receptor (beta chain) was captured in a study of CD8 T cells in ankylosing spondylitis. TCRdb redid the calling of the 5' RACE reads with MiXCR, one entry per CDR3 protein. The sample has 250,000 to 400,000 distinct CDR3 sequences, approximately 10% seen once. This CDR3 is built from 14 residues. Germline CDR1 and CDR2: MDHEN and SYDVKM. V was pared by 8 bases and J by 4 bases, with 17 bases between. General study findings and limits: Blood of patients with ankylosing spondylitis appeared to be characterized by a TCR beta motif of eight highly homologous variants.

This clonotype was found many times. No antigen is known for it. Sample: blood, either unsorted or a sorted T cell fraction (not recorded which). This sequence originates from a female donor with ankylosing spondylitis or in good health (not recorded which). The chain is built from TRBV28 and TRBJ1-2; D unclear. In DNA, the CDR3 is TGTGCCAGCTCCTCCCTGGGTTCCGGCTATGGCTACACCTTC. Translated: CASSSLGSGYGYTF.